The 32 T cell receptor beta chains listed next were all sequenced from one sample in a study of blood T cell repertoires in COVID-19. Profiled with immunoSEQ multiplex PCR; TCRdb holds only in-frame clones, not every one. The sample carries about 260,000 clones, roughly 90% recorded once. Input material: peripheral blood. The receptors originated from a human donor in a cohort sampled during active COVID-19.

This sequence joins TRBV5-5 and TRBJ1-3, with no clear D. The germline V gene encodes CDR1 SGHKS and CDR2 YYEKEE (reference sequence). With 4 bases removed from V and 8 bases from J, the gap between germline ends came to 16 bases. The CDR3 is 14 residues long. The CDR3 region has the DNA TGTGCCAGCAGCCCGGATCCCTCCGGGGACACCATATATTTT. As protein: CASSPDPSGDTIYF.

The chain has TRBV30 and TRBJ2-1; D call uncertain. CDR3 size: 14 residues. V gave up 1 base and J gave up 7 bases, with 14 bases separating them. Germline CDR1 and CDR2: GTSNPN and SVGIG (reference sequence). The CDR3 region has the DNA TGTGCCTGGAGTGGCGGCTCTTTGGTAAATGAGCAGTTCTTC. It encodes CAWSGGSLVNEQFF.

This clone showed up just once. This sequence joins TRBV19 and TRBJ1-1; 7 positions match TRBD1. The CDR3 runs 14 residues. The germline CDR1 and CDR2 sequences are LNHDA and SQIVND (reference sequence). The V gene end was trimmed by 6 bases and the J gene end by 0 bases; junction bases not matched to a gene: 4. The CDR3, as DNA: TGTGCCAGTAGAATACAGGGGATGAACACTGAAGCTTTCTTT. As protein: CASRIQGMNTEAFF. Variable domain in full (rest from reference TRBV19 and TRBJ1-1): DGGITQSPKYLFRKEGQNVTLSCEQNLNHDAMYWYRQDPGQGLRLIYYSQIVNDFQKGDIAEGYSVSREKKESFPLTVTSAQKNPTAFYLCASRIQGMNTEAFFGQGTRLTVV.

The rearrangement joins TRBV7-9 to TRBJ1-3; tentatively, D is TRBD1 (5 bases). This CDR3 has 14 residues. The V gene lost 5 bases and the J gene lost 0 bases, with 8 bases spanning the gap. The germline V gene encodes CDR1 SEHNR and CDR2 FQNEAQ (reference sequence). The CDR3 nucleotides read TGTGCCAGCAGCCCGACAGTCTCTGGAAACACCATATATTTT. It specifies CASSPTVSGNTIYF.

This clone was counted between two and nine times. The J gene is TRBJ1-6, the V gene TRBV5-4; 9 nucleotides line up with TRBD1. The V and J ends lost 4 bases and 9 bases, in that order; junction bases with no gene match: 8. The length of the CDR3 is 15 residues. Germline V CDR1 and CDR2: SGHNT, YYREEE (reference sequence). CDR3 in DNA: TGTGCCAGCAGCCGAGGGACAGGGTCTTCTTCACCCCTCCACTTT. It codes for CASSRGTGSSSPLHF. The full variable domain, its missing parts supplied by reference TRBV5-4 and TRBJ1-6, is ETGVTQSPTHLIKTRGQQVTLRCSSQSGHNTVSWYQQALGQGPQFIFQYYREEENGRGNFPPRFSGLQFPNYSSELNVNALELDDSALYLCASSRGTGSSSPLHFGNGTRLTVT.

The chain recombines TRBV28 with TRBJ2-3, with 7 bases aligning to TRBD2. This CDR3 region has 17 residues. V gave up 6 bases and J gave up 0 bases; unmatched junction bases: 12. Germline V gene sequence: CDR1 MDHEN, CDR2 SYDVKM. The CDR3, as DNA: TGTGCCAGCAGACTAGCGTACCATAGTGTTAGCACAGATACGCAGTATTTT. Amino acids: CASRLAYHSVSTDTQYF.

The rearrangement links TRBV3-1 (or the pseudogene TRBV3-2) to TRBJ1-1; 8 nucleotides agree with TRBD1. The CDR3 is 14 amino acids. Trimming took 4 bases from V and 8 from J; bases not matched to a gene: 9. In germline, CDR1 is LGHDT, CDR2 YNNKEL (reference sequence). The CDR3 here is CASSPGSGGREAFF. CDR3 coding DNA: TGTGCCAGCAGCCCCGGTTCAGGGGGCCGGGAAGCTTTCTTT.

This clone was found once. V usage is TRBV28 and J usage is TRBJ1-6; TRBD1 is a possible D gene (5 bases). Germline V gives CDR1 MDHEN, CDR2 SYDVKM. Trimming shortened V by 5 bases and J by 7 bases, and 15 bases separated the two germline ends. The CDR3 runs 15 residues. The CDR3 region is CASSPYRSLNSPLHF. CDR3 bases: TGTGCCAGCAGTCCCTACAGGTCACTGAATTCACCCCTCCACTTT.

The chain uses TRBV27 and TRBJ1-2, with no clear D. The CDR3 contains 13 residues. With 3 bases removed from V and 4 bases from J, the gap between germline ends came to 9 bases. CDR1 and CDR2 from the germline V gene are MNHEY and SMNVEV (reference sequence). CDR3 sequence reads: CASSLGRPYGYTF. In DNA form, the CDR3 reads TGTGCCAGCAGTTTGGGCAGACCCTATGGCTACACCTTC.

The J gene is TRBJ1-3, the V gene TRBV5-1, with 7 bases matching TRBD1. The CDR3 loop spans 15 amino acids. In germline, CDR1 is SGHRS, CDR2 YFSETQ. V lost 4 bases, J lost 0 bases, and 4 bases stayed unmatched. CDR3 DNA: TGCGCCAGCAGCGTCGGGACAGCCTCTGGAAACACCATATATTTT. Translated: CASSVGTASGNTIYF.

The V and J genes are TRBV6-2 or TRBV6-3 and TRBJ2-7, with TRBD2 as a possible D gene (7 bases). The V end was cut by 2 bases, the J end by 2 bases, with 16 bases between. The germline V gene encodes CDR1 MNHEY and CDR2 SVGEGT. This CDR3 is 16 amino acids long. The CDR3 protein is CASSYPGGTEAYEQYF. The CDR3 nucleotides read TGTGCCAGCAGTTACCCGGGGGGCACAGAAGCCTACGAGCAGTACTTC.

The DNA for the CDR3 is TGTGCCAGCACCAAAATGGGGAGTGCCGATACGCAGTATTTT. It encodes CASTKMGSADTQYF. The rearrangement links TRBV2 to TRBJ2-3, with D perhaps TRBD2 (5 bases). CDR3 size: 14 residues. V was shortened by 7 bases and J by 6 bases, with 17 bases between the two germline ends. The V gene's germline CDR1 is SNHLY and CDR2 FYNNEI.

The chain employs TRBV4-1 and TRBJ1-1; tentative D call: TRBD1 (5 bases). V was clipped by 1 base and J by 1 base, with 7 bases between them. From germline, CDR1 is MGHRA and CDR2 YSYEKL. This CDR3 spans 14 amino acids. CDR3 sequence (DNA): TGCGCCAGCAGCCAAGGGCAGGGGAACACTGAAGCTTTCTTT. Its protein is CASSQGQGNTEAFF.

The count of this clone is one. The CDR3 protein is CATQERERNTEAFF. Written as DNA, the CDR3 is TGTGCCACGCAAGAGAGGGAAAGGAACACTGAAGCTTTCTTT. J is TRBJ1-1 and V is TRBV10-3, with D unresolved. V shed 10 bases and J shed 1 base, with 16 bases lying between them. The CDR3 is 14 amino acids. Germline CDR1 ENHRY, CDR2 SYGVKD.

The rearrangement joins TRBV5-6 to TRBJ2-7, with TRBD2 matching 10 bases. In germline, CDR1 is SGHDT, CDR2 YYEEEE. V dropped 4 bases and J dropped 8; count of bases not matched to a gene: 15. This CDR3 is built from 16 residues. The CDR3 loop is CASSPTSGVVQGKQYF. DNA of the CDR3: TGTGCCAGCAGCCCAACTAGCGGGGTGGTTCAGGGGAAGCAGTACTTC.

Concerning this clone itself: Other DNA sequences in the sample encode the same CDR3. The chain recombines TRBV7-2 with TRBJ1-2; possibly TRBD1 for D (5 bases). V gave up 1 base and J gave up 4 bases, with 7 bases separating them. The CDR3 is made up of 13 amino acids. Germline V gene lookup returns CDR1 SGHTA and CDR2 FQGNSA. In nucleotides, the CDR3 is TGTGCCAGCAGCTTAGGACAGATCTATGGCTACACCTTC. Translating it yields CASSLGQIYGYTF.

This clone was counted once. The CDR3: CASSFGWEQYF. The CDR3 bases are TGTGCCAGCAGCTTCGGGTGGGAGCAGTACTTC. The chain uses TRBV13 and TRBJ2-7; no firm D call. From germline, CDR1 is PRHDT and CDR2 FYEKMQ (reference sequence). Trimming shortened V by 3 bases and J by 7 bases, and 7 bases separated the two germline ends. This CDR3 region has 11 residues.

The rearrangement links TRBV5-6 to TRBJ2-5; D is unresolved. There are 12 residues in the CDR3. V was pared by 1 base and J by 3 bases, with 4 bases between. The germline gives CDR1 SGHDT, CDR2 YYEEEE. This CDR3 reads CASSLSEETQYF. As DNA, the CDR3 is TGTGCCAGCAGCTTGTCTGAAGAGACCCAGTACTTC.

The genes are TRBV30 and TRBJ1-2; TRBD1 agrees at 9 bases. Germline loops: CDR1 GTSNPN, CDR2 SVGIG (reference sequence). The CDR3 totals 13 residues. The ends lost 5 bases at V and 5 bases at J; junction bases unmatched: 6. CDR3 in DNA: TGTGCCTGGGGGCGAGGGACAGGGTATGGCTACACCTTC. Its translation is CAWGRGTGYGYTF.

This chain uses TRBV6-5 with TRBJ2-7, with TRBD2 identical over 14 bases. This CDR3 has 15 residues. CDR1 is MNHEY and CDR2 is SVGAGI in the germline V gene. V gave up 6 bases and J gave up 3 bases; unmatched junction bases: 4. CDR3 sequence reads: CASSAGLAGGYEQYF. CDR3 coding DNA: TGTGCCAGCAGCGCCGGACTAGCGGGGGGCTACGAGCAGTACTTC.

CDR3 in amino acids: CASSLTSGSVYEQYF. For the CDR3, the DNA is TGTGCCAGCAGCCTGACTAGCGGGAGTGTGTACGAGCAGTACTTC. J is TRBJ2-7 and V is TRBV7-6; 12 bases map to TRBD2. This CDR3 is 15 amino acids long. Looked up from germline, CDR1 is SGHVS and CDR2 is FNYEAQ. V lost 5 bases and J lost 4; bases outside the gene matches: 6.

V usage is TRBV19 and J usage is TRBJ2-7; 7 bases align to TRBD2. The V gene end was trimmed by 6 bases and the J gene end by 4 bases; junction bases not matched to a gene: 3. Germline V gene data show CDR1 as LNHDA and CDR2 as SQIVND (reference sequence). The CDR3 covers 12 residues. In DNA form, the CDR3 reads TGTGCCAGTAGCCCTAGCGGTTACGAGCAGTACTTC. Translated: CASSPSGYEQYF.

This clone has only one observation. The J gene is TRBJ1-2, the V gene TRBV7-9; the match to TRBD1 covers 8 bases. The length of the CDR3 is 15 residues. With V trimmed by 8 bases and J by 0 bases, 8 bases remained unmatched. Germline V gene data show CDR1 as SEHNR and CDR2 as FQNEAQ (reference sequence). The CDR3 sequence: CASDRGPGPNYGYTF. The DNA of the CDR3 is TGTGCCAGCGACAGGGGTCCGGGGCCTAACTATGGCTACACCTTC. The complete variable domain, with remaining parts taken from reference TRBV7-9 and TRBJ1-2, reads DTGVSQNPRHKITKRGQNVTFRCDPISEHNRLYWYRQTLGQGPEFLTYFQNEAQLEKSRLLSDRFSAERPKGSFSTLEIQRTEQGDSAMYLCASDRGPGPNYGYTFGSGTRLTVV.

Concerning this clone itself: The sample contains more than one DNA sequence encoding this CDR3. This chain uses TRBV28 with TRBJ1-1; D perhaps matches TRBD1 (5 bases). CDR3 length equals 11 residues. Germline V gives CDR1 MDHEN, CDR2 SYDVKM. Trimming cost V 7 bases and J 3 bases, with 6 bases left between them. CDR3: CASTGDTEAFF. Here the CDR3 DNA reads TGTGCCAGCACGGGGGACACTGAAGCTTTCTTT.

V is TRBV6-6 and J is TRBJ1-1; D is unclear. Trimming stripped 7 bases from V and 10 bases from J, with 13 bases between. The germline gives CDR1 MNHNY, CDR2 SVGAGI (reference sequence). The CDR3 covers 11 residues. CDR3 nucleotides: TGTGCCAGCAAGGAGGCGTTGGTAGCTTTCTTT. It is translated as CASKEALVAFF.

This clone was seen a single time. J is TRBJ1-6 and V is TRBV6-1; D is unresolved. The ends were cut back, 2 bases at V and 5 bases at J, with 7 bases in the middle. Germline CDR1 is MNHNS and CDR2 is SASEGT. CDR3 length: 14 residues. CDR3 nucleotide sequence: TGTGCCAGCAGTGAATTGACACATAATTCACCCCTCCACTTT. Encoded protein: CASSELTHNSPLHF.

The chain couples TRBV6-2 or TRBV6-3 to TRBJ1-1, with TRBD1 identical over 9 bases. Trimming cost V 6 bases and J 13 bases; bases outside gene matches: 6. CDR3 length equals 11 residues. Germline CDR1 MNHEY, CDR2 SVGEGT. The chain's CDR3 is CASSQGQGCFF. The CDR3 nucleotides read TGTGCCAGCAGCCAGGGACAGGGCTGTTTCTTT.

This sequence joins TRBV24-1 and TRBJ2-2; TRBD1 matches at 7 bases. Germline-derived CDR1 and CDR2 are KGHDR and SFDVKD. With V trimmed by 4 bases and J by 5 bases, 6 bases remained unmatched. This CDR3 has 15 residues. The CDR3: CATSDHRGRTGELFF. The DNA for the CDR3 is TGTGCCACCAGTGACCACAGGGGAAGGACCGGGGAGCTGTTTTTT.

The V call is TRBV6-5, the J call TRBJ2-7; tentative D call: TRBD2 (6 bases). The CDR3 consists of 15 residues. Germline-derived CDR1 and CDR2 are MNHEY and SVGAGI. V was trimmed by 6 bases and J by 0 bases, leaving 15 bases between them. The CDR3: CASSPGLGFSYEQYF. CDR3 in DNA: TGTGCCAGCAGCCCGGGACTGGGATTCTCCTACGAGCAGTACTTC.

This sequence joins TRBV6-1 and TRBJ1-6; D is possibly TRBD1 (6 bases). Germline V gene data show CDR1 as MNHNS and CDR2 as SASEGT. The CDR3 is made up of 14 amino acids. Trimming took 1 base from V and 13 from J, leaving 14 bases between them. For the CDR3, the DNA is TGTGCCAGCAGTGAAGGGGGGGGCGATCCGCCCCTCCACTTT. As protein: CASSEGGGDPPLHF.

J is TRBJ2-3 and V is TRBV2; the match to TRBD2 covers 7 bases. The CDR3 runs to 13 residues. The V and J ends lost 8 bases and 4 bases, in that order; junction bases with no gene match: 6. Germline V gene sequence: CDR1 SNHLY, CDR2 FYNNEI. CDR3 bases: TGTGCCAGCCGCGGGAGTGGCGCAGATACGCAGTATTTT. This codes for CASRGSGADTQYF.

This rearrangement joins TRBV5-4 to TRBJ1-2; TRBD1 matches at 9 bases. J was trimmed by 0 bases and V by 4 bases; bases with no gene match: 4. Germline V gene data show CDR1 as SGHNT and CDR2 as YYREEE (reference sequence). The CDR3 consists of 15 residues. DNA of the CDR3: TGTGCCAGCAGCAGGGACAGGGAAGCTAACTATGGCTACACCTTC. This gives the protein CASSRDREANYGYTF.